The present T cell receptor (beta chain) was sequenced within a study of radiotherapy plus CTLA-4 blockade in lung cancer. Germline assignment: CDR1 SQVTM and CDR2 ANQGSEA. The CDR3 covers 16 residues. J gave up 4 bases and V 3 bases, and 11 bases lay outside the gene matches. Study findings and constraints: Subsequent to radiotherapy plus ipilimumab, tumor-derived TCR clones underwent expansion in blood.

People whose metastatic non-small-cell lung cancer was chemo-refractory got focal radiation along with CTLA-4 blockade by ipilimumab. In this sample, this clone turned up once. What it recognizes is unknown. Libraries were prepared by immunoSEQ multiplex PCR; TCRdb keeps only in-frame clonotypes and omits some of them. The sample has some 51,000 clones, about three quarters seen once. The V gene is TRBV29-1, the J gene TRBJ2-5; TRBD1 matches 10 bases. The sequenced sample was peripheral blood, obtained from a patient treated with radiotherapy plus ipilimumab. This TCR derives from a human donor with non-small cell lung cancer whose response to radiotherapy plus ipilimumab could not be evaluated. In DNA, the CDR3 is TGCAGCGTTGAGGGTTACTGGGGACAGGGGACAGAGACCCAGTACTTC. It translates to CSVEGYWGQGTETQYF.